This T cell receptor beta chain was documented in a study of PD-1 blockade in classical Hodgkin lymphoma. Every single patient, without exception, relapsed after autologous stem cell transplantation, and brentuximab vedotin exposure varied. With regard to this clone: Its antigen is unidentified.

Germline CDR1 is WSHSY and CDR2 is SAAADI. V shed 10 bases, J shed 2 bases, and the junction held 8 bases outside the gene matches. This CDR3 spans 14 amino acids. Notes on the study in general: At baseline, newly diagnosed patients reportedly showed less TCR diversity than healthy donors.

TCRdb keeps only in-frame clones here, not all; method: immunoSEQ multiplex PCR. Of approximately 150,000 clones listed, 78% are singletons. The sample here was peripheral blood mononuclear cells (PBMCs), taken before the second cycle of nivolumab. The sequence was obtained from a human donor with classical Hodgkin lymphoma. The J gene is TRBJ2-7, the V gene TRBV10-2; TRBD2 matches 10 bases. The CDR3 bases are TGCGCCACCTCAGCGGGGGGGACCCCCTACGAGCAGTACTTC. Amino acids: CATSAGGTPYEQYF.